This T cell receptor (beta chain) is drawn from a study of cytomegalovirus exposure and HLA in healthy donors. This clone was seen more than once but under ten times. There are 13 residues in the CDR3. Trimming removed 1 base from V and 7 bases from J, with 7 bases in between. CDR1 is LNHDA and CDR2 is SQIVND in the germline V gene (reference sequence). PCR amplification relied on 60 Vbeta primers (plus 13 Jbeta primers). Generated by immunoSEQ multiplex PCR, the TCRdb table keeps only in-frame clones and is missing some. The repertoire holds approximately 140,000 clones, with roughly 63% as singletons.

Material: PBMCs. This rearrangement joins TRBV19 to TRBJ2-2; D is unclear. The source is an older woman in good health and CMV-seropositive. CDR3 in amino acids: CASSIGASGELFF. Written as DNA, the CDR3 is TGTGCCAGTAGTATAGGGGCGAGCGGGGAGCTGTTTTTT.